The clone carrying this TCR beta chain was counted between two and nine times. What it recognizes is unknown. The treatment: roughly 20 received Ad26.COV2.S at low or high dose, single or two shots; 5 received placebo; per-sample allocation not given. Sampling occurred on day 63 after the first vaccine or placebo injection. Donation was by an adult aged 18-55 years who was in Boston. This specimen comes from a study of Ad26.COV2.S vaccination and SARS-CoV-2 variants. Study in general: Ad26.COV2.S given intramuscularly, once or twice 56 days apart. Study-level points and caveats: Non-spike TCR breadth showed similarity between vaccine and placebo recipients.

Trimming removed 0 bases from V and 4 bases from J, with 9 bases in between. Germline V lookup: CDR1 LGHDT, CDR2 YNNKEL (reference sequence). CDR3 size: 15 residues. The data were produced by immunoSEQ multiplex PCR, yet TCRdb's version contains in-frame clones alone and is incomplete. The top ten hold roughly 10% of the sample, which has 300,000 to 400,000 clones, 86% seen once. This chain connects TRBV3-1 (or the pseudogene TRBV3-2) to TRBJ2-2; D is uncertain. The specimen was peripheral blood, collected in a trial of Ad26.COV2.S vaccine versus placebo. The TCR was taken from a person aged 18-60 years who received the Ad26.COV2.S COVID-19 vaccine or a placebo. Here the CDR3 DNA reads TGTGCCAGCAGCCAAGACCCGGACGTCACCGGGGAGCTGTTTTTT. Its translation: CASSQDPDVTGELFF.